This section outlines one T cell receptor (beta chain) sequence together with its context. Its antigen is unidentified. The sample belongs to a study of T cell responses to AZD1222 COVID-19 vaccine. Study observations and caveats: The donors showed a predominance of white British ancestry and of females, with possible underestimation of clonal diversity.

Second-dose schedules of about 4 or about 12 weeks were combined. The CDR3 runs to 14 residues. Losses at the gene ends were 3 bases for V and 6 bases for J; bases not matched to a gene: 7. CDR1 and CDR2 (germline): MNHEY, SMNVEV (reference sequence). The protocol was immunoSEQ multiplex PCR, while the TCRdb copy is restricted to in-frame clones and leaves out a portion. The data contain approximately 150,000 clones, roughly 87% of them singletons. The rearrangement joins TRBV27 to TRBJ2-7; TRBD2 matches at 8 bases. The sequence came from an adult who received the AZD1222 COVID-19 vaccine. The sequenced sample was peripheral blood, obtained 28 days after the second AZD1222 dose. The CDR3 DNA follows: TGTGCCAGCAGTTTCGGGGGGGCTGCTCTCGAGCAGTACTTC. Residues: CASSFGGAALEQYF.